The 16 T cell receptor beta chains below come from one sample, sequenced in a study of patients and donors after allogeneic stem cell transplantation. A single record per CDR3 protein comes from TCRdb applying MiXCR to the RT-PCR reads. The sample records 150,000 to 200,000 distinct CDR3 sequences, more than 35% being singletons. The sample comprised blood, either unsorted or a sorted T cell fraction (not recorded which). The receptors were gathered from a human donor who was either an allogeneic HSCT recipient or a stem cell or donor lymphocyte infusion donor (not recorded which). It is not recorded whose cells these are; they may come from a transplant donor.

This clonotype has more than one count but fewer than ten. The V gene is TRBV20-1, the J gene TRBJ1-1; 9 nucleotides match TRBD1. From germline, CDR1 is DFQATT and CDR2 SNEGSKA (reference sequence). V dropped 0 bases and J dropped 7; count of bases not matched to a gene: 6. This CDR3 spans 14 amino acids. The CDR3 here is CSARDKQGALEAFF. In nucleotides, the CDR3 is TGCAGTGCTAGAGATAAACAGGGGGCACTTGAAGCTTTCTTT.

The J gene is TRBJ2-2, the V gene TRBV24-1; no definite D call. The CDR3 length is 13 residues. Germline V CDR1 and CDR2: KGHDR, SFDVKD. V dropped 3 bases and J dropped 5 bases, with 6 bases sitting between them. Here the CDR3 DNA reads TGTGCCACCAGTGATACCGAGACCGGGGAGCTGTTTTTT. This codes for CATSDTETGELFF.

This clonotype was seen a handful of times. The chain links TRBV20-1 to TRBJ2-1; 9 bases agree with TRBD2. V shed 5 bases and J 4 bases; nucleotides not matched to a gene: 6. The CDR3 has 14 amino acids. Germline CDR1 is DFQATT and CDR2 is SNEGSKA (reference sequence). CDR3 sequence: CSASPGLAYNEQFF. The CDR3 DNA sequence: TGCAGTGCTTCCCCGGGACTAGCATACAATGAGCAGTTCTTC.

This clonotype was seen more than once but under ten times. The chain recombines TRBV6-5 with TRBJ2-1; maybe TRBD2 (5 bases). This CDR3 contains 13 residues. Germline V gene data show CDR1 as MNHEY and CDR2 as SVGAGI. V lost 5 bases, J lost 4 bases, and 9 bases lay in between. CDR3 in amino acids: CASSPGIYNEQFF. In DNA, the CDR3 is TGTGCCAGCAGTCCCGGGATATACAATGAGCAGTTCTTC.

The chain carries TRBV5-6 and TRBJ2-2, with D unclear. CDR1 and CDR2 from the germline V gene are SGHDT and YYEEEE. V was trimmed by 1 base and J by 1 base, leaving 8 bases between them. This CDR3 has 15 residues. The CDR3: CASSLLAVNTGELFF. In nucleotides, the CDR3 is TGTGCCAGCAGCTTGCTGGCGGTGAACACCGGGGAGCTGTTTTTT.

The chain joins TRBV4-3 to TRBJ2-1, with D possibly TRBD2 on 6 matching bases. The CDR3 is 15 amino acids. Per the germline V gene, CDR1 is LGHNA and CDR2 is YSLEER. V was shortened by 0 bases and J by 6 bases, with 12 bases between the two germline ends. CDR3 bases: TGCGCCAGCAGCCAAGATGGGGGGAGCAGCAATGAGCAGTTCTTC. It encodes CASSQDGGSSNEQFF.

This clonotype was picked up one time. The chain links TRBV2 to TRBJ2-1; no clear D gene. This CDR3 is built from 11 residues. The V and J ends lost 4 bases and 7 bases respectively, with 5 bases between them. CDR1 is SNHLY and CDR2 is FYNNEI in the germline V gene. As DNA, the CDR3 is TGTGCCAGCAGTGTGCGGAATGAGCAGTTCTTC. The encoded protein is CASSVRNEQFF.

The CDR3 here is CASSQGQNQETQYF. CDR3 sequence (DNA): TGCGCCAGCAGCCAAGGACAGAACCAAGAGACCCAGTACTTC. The chain has TRBV4-1 and TRBJ2-5; D might be TRBD1 (5 bases). The ends were cut back, 1 base at V and 0 bases at J, with 6 bases in the middle. The CDR3 is made up of 14 amino acids. Per the germline V gene, CDR1 is MGHRA and CDR2 is YSYEKL.

Only a few counts were recorded for this clonotype. The V call is TRBV6-4, the J call TRBJ2-3, with TRBD1 identical over 7 bases. The V segment lost 5 bases and the J segment 2 bases; nucleotides outside the gene matches: 4. The CDR3 runs 14 residues. Germline loops: CDR1 MRHNA, CDR2 SNTAGT. The CDR3 coding sequence is TGTGCCAGCAGTCCGGGACAGTCCACAGATACGCAGTATTTT. It specifies CASSPGQSTDTQYF.

The table lists this clonotype with a count of one. This chain's CDR3 is CASSRHRGAYTGELFF. In nucleotides, the CDR3 is TGTGCCAGCAGCCGCCACAGGGGGGCGTACACCGGGGAGCTGTTTTTT. This chain connects TRBV14 to TRBJ2-2; TRBD1 agrees at 8 bases. The germline V gene encodes CDR1 SGHDN and CDR2 FVKESK. This CDR3 comprises 16 residues. V gave up 4 bases and J gave up 3 bases; unmatched junction bases: 7.

The J gene is TRBJ2-2, the V gene TRBV9; 10 positions match TRBD2. The CDR3 loop spans 18 amino acids. Trimming took 0 bases from V and 0 from J; bases not matched to a gene: 5. Germline CDR1 SGDLS, CDR2 YYNGEE. CDR3 loop: CASSVDGLAAANTGELFF. CDR3 bases: TGTGCCAGCAGCGTAGATGGACTAGCGGCCGCGAACACCGGGGAGCTGTTTTTT.

The chain joins TRBV6-4 to TRBJ2-7, with a tentative D call TRBD2 (6 bases). Germline V gene sequence: CDR1 MRHNA, CDR2 SNTAGT. V shed 6 bases and J shed 5 bases, with 14 bases lying between them. The CDR3 consists of 13 residues. CDR3 coding DNA: TGTGCCAGCAGCTGTCGGGAGCCCGACGAGCAGTACTTC. This gives the protein CASSCREPDEQYF.

CDR3 in DNA: TGTGCCAGCAGCTCCCGGGACAGACAGAGAGAGACCCAGTACTTC. Protein sequence: CASSSRDRQRETQYF. The chain is built from TRBV5-8 and TRBJ2-5, with 7 bases aligning to TRBD1. V shed 3 bases, J shed 4 bases, and the junction held 9 bases outside the gene matches. This CDR3 comprises 15 residues. Germline V CDR1 and CDR2: SGHTS, YDEGEE.

The chain carries TRBV12-3 or TRBV12-4 and TRBJ2-1; D unclear. The CDR3 length is 11 residues. Trimming removed 8 bases at V and 4 bases at J, with 6 bases between. In DNA, the CDR3 is TGTGCCAGCCTAGATTACAATGAGCAGTTCTTC. Translation: CASLDYNEQFF.

This clonotype was seen more than once but under ten times. The CDR3 spells CASSHEVVNTEAFF. In DNA form, the CDR3 reads TGTGCCAGCAGCCACGAAGTGGTGAACACTGAAGCTTTCTTT. The chain uses TRBV4-2 and TRBJ1-1; D is unresolved. Germline V lookup: CDR1 LGHNA, CDR2 YNFKEQ. CDR3 size: 14 residues. V was pared by 3 bases and J by 0 bases, with 8 bases between.

The chain has TRBV5-1 and TRBJ1-1; possible D gene TRBD1, 5 bases. Between the trimmed V and J ends, which lost 2 bases and 0 bases, there was a span of 14 bases. Germline values: CDR1 SGHRS, CDR2 YFSETQ. This CDR3 is 16 amino acids long. CDR3 amino acids: CASSFLAGQLNTEAFF. CDR3 nucleotides: TGCGCCAGCAGCTTCCTGGCGGGGCAGTTGAACACTGAAGCTTTCTTT.